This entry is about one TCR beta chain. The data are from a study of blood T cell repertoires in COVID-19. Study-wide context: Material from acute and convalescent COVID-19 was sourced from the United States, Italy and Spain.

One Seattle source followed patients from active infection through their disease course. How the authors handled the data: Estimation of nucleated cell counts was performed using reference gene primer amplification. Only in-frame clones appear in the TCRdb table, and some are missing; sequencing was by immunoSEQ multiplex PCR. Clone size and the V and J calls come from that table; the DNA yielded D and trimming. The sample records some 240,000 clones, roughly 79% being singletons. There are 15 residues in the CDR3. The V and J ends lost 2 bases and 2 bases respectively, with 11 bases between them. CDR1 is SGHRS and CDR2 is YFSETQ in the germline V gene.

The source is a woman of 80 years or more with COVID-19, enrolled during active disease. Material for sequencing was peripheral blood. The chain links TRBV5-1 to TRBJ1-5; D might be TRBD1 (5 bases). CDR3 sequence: CASSFGGSGNQPQHF. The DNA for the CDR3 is TGCGCCAGCAGCTTTGGGGGGAGTGGCAATCAGCCCCAGCATTTT.